This T cell receptor (beta chain) was captured in a study of blood T cell repertoires in COVID-19. Per the germline V gene, CDR1 is SGDLS and CDR2 is YYNGEE. The V end was cut by 1 base, the J end by 8 bases, with 13 bases between. CDR3 length: 14 amino acids. Sequencing was performed with immunoSEQ multiplex PCR; in TCRdb, only in-frame clones are kept and a portion is missing. The top ten clones hold approximately 1.2% of a sample with 300,000 to 450,000 clones, about 90% of them seen once. This TCR derives from a man in his thirties or forties who had recovered from COVID-19. Sequencing was done on a sample of PBMCs or T cells enriched from blood (not recorded which). The chain employs TRBV9 and TRBJ2-1; D call uncertain. The DNA of the CDR3 is TGTGCCAGCAGCGTAAGGCAGCTTGCGGATGAGCAGTTCTTC. Residues: CASSVRQLADEQFF.